This TCR beta chain was retrieved from a study of Graves' ophthalmopathy and Graves' hyperthyroidism. Scientists amplified the TCR beta CDR3 regions from RNA transcripts. RT-PCR in the first round used HTBI primers; a second-round multiplex PCR followed. Each CDR3 protein gets one entry after TCRdb re-called the multiplex PCR reads with MiXCR. Seen here are a few hundred thousand distinct CDR3 sequences, roughly 21% observed once, and the top ten hold more than 2.5%. Hyperthyroidism patients, aged 18 to 65, were newly diagnosed, under 2 months' duration. Enrollment excluded any patients with other autoimmune diseases, uncontrolled infections, pregnancy or lactation. What was sequenced was peripheral blood. This TCR was recovered from a young woman with stable Graves' hyperthyroidism.

This CDR3 reads CSAKGGDGGYTF. The CDR3 region has the DNA TGCAGTGCTAAAGGGGGAGATGGTGGCTACACCTTC. J is TRBJ1-2 and V is TRBV20-1; tentative D call: TRBD1 (6 bases). The CDR3 totals 12 residues. Germline values: CDR1 DFQATT, CDR2 SNEGSKA (reference sequence). Trimming pared 4 bases from V and 7 bases from J, leaving 13 bases between.